This T cell receptor (beta chain) stems from a study of immune cell composition in non-small cell lung cancer (TCRdb year 2017). Regarding the complete study: Histologic subtype was assigned using H&E plus p63, CK5, Napsin A and TTF-1 immunohistochemistry, mainly lung adenocarcinoma or squamous cell carcinoma. TCR-beta sequencing (Adaptive Biotechnologies) was performed on some 37 paired NSCLC tumour and non-adjacent lung specimens plus 26 tumour-only specimens. Supplementary cohort #1 consisted of 9 to 11 lung adenocarcinoma cases with paired tumour/lung TCR-beta sequencing and with TIL populations generated to assess tumour reactivity. Several tumour specimens with TCR-beta data were of rare histological subtypes and were excluded from the subtype comparisons.

Sequences SGHVS (CDR1) and FNYEAQ (CDR2) are obtained from the germline V gene. V is reduced by 1 base and J by 0 bases, leaving a spacing of 16 bases between them. The CDR3 starts with the cysteine, ends with the phenylalanine, and has 19 residues. The sequence is cut down to CDR3 DNA, 57 bases in frame from base 1. TCR-beta CDR3 regions were amplified from genomic DNA by a two-step multiplex PCR, with the second step adding Illumina-compatible adaptors. TCR-beta immunosequencing was carried out on an Illumina platform through the commercial immunoSEQ service. Per the authors' processing: Repertoires were summarised by productive clonality and by Top 10 Clones, defined as the percentage of T-cell templates derived from the ten most frequent sequences. Productive clonality had a range of 0 to 1, where 1 means a monoclonal population. Tumour-associated clones were defined as sequences comprising at least 0.1% of tumour T-cell templates but absent from matched non-adjacent lung, identified via log10 scatter plots. Student's t-tests were used for two-group comparisons, ANOVA was used for stages, and linear regression was used for relationships, with analyses conducted in GraphPad Prism7 and R. TCRdb took this table from immuneACCESS and kept in-frame rearrangements with V and J called. Such tables lack part of the clones; where checked against another copy, unresolved V genes explain under half of the gap, and the rest is unexplained. That table gives V, J and clone size, and the DNA gave D and trimming. The sample yields about 7,600 clones; around 82% were counted once. The top ten hold approximately 12% of the sample.

From frozen aliquots of unsorted single-cell suspensions, genomic DNA was isolated using the QIAamp DNA kit. The tumour samples consisted of surgically resected non-small cell lung cancer tissue. Tissues were received within 2 hours of resection and processed immediately into single-cell suspensions. Tissue was mechanically dissociated and enzymatically digested with DNase I, collagenase I and hyaluronidase for less than 35 minutes at 37 °C, then filtered and RBC-lysed. Points on this clone: Which antigen it targets is not known. The input lacks base qualities; no much larger clone sits a single base away.

The research as a whole found: Significantly higher Top 10 clone scores and productive clonality were observed in lung squamous cell carcinoma than in lung adenocarcinoma tumours. The reactivity cohort contained only 10 or so cases, and the tumour-reactive clones were not shown to have sequences in common with the dominant in vivo tumour-associated clones. Smoking pack-years did not significantly correlate with tumour TCR-beta clonality. Nearly half of NSCLC cases had tumour-associated clones >0.5%, found in 33% of adenocarcinomas compared with 75% of squamous carcinomas. In about 11 adenocarcinoma cases, maximal tumour-associated clone frequency correlated strongly with TIL tumour reactivity, whereas overall clonality did not.

The chain was built from TRBV7-6 and TRBJ1-6; the D gene cannot be resolved reliably. The TCR sequence derives from a human donor with non-small cell lung cancer. Material: lung tumor tissue. The base sequence is TGTGCCAGCAGCTTAGTGGGCGGCGGACCCAGCTCCTATAATTCACCCCTCCACTTT. Its amino acids are CASSLVGGGPSSYNSPLHF.